What follows are 17 T cell receptor beta chains derived from one specimen sequenced in a study of T cell changes during pregnancy in multiple sclerosis (dated by TCRdb to about 2019). Library preparation employed the immunoSEQ multiplex PCR assay. The source is immuneACCESS, and TCRdb retained only in-frame sequences with V and J called. Part of the clones is not carried over; for the studies checked, unresolved V genes explain less than half of this, and the remainder is unexplained. For this sample there are about 57,000 clones; under 95% appear just once. The ten largest clones take up 3.5% to 4.5% of the sample. This specimen was peripheral blood, taken after pregnancy. These receptors all stem from a female donor in good health, enrolled as a control in a pregnancy study.

The genes are TRBV9 and TRBJ2-3; 9 nucleotides agree with TRBD2. This CDR3 has 15 amino acids. Trimming took 5 bases from V and 0 from J; bases not matched to a gene: 4. Germline CDR1 SGDLS, CDR2 YYNGEE. The CDR3 DNA reads TGTGCCAGCAGTCATAGCGGGGGCAGCACAGATACGCAGTATTTT. Its protein is CASSHSGGSTDTQYF.

V and J are TRBV5-1 and TRBJ2-7; D is undetermined. There are 15 residues in the CDR3. V was cut by 1 base and J by 0 bases, with 11 bases left in between. The germline gives CDR1 SGHRS, CDR2 YFSETQ. CDR3 nucleotides: TGCGCCAGCAGCTTGACCGGGTCAAGCTCCTACGAGCAGTACTTC. Protein product: CASSLTGSSSYEQYF.

The CDR3 DNA is TGTGCCAGCAGCCCGCGTCCCGGGACAGGGATAGAGACCCAGTACTTC. Its translation is CASSPRPGTGIETQYF. The rearrangement uses TRBV11-2 and TRBJ2-5; TRBD1 matches 9 bases. The CDR3 has 16 amino acids. V lost 5 bases to trimming and J lost 4 bases; unmatched junction nucleotides: 11. CDR1 and CDR2 from the germline V gene are SGHAT and FQNNGV.

The J gene is TRBJ1-5, the V gene TRBV19; a possible D gene is TRBD1 (5 bases). Germline CDR1 reads LNHDA; CDR2 reads SQIVND (reference sequence). This CDR3 is 15 amino acids long. Trimming took off 6 bases at V and 0 bases at J, with 12 bases between the two ends. The CDR3 DNA follows: TGTGCCAGTAGACCCTTCAGGGTTAGCAATCAGCCCCAGCATTTT. Protein sequence: CASRPFRVSNQPQHF.

The chain recombines TRBV14 with TRBJ2-3; D gene unclear. This CDR3 has 13 residues. Germline assignment: CDR1 SGHDN and CDR2 FVKESK. The germline V and J ends were trimmed by 2 bases and 2 bases, with 5 bases remaining between them. CDR3 amino acids: CASSQHSTDTQYF. In DNA, the CDR3 is TGTGCCAGCAGCCAACACTCCACAGATACGCAGTATTTT.

V gene TRBV28 combines with J gene TRBJ1-1, with a tentative D call TRBD1 (5 bases). The CDR3 runs to 14 residues. Looked up from germline, CDR1 is MDHEN and CDR2 is SYDVKM. V shed 6 bases and J shed 4 bases, with 15 bases lying between them. DNA for the CDR3: TGTGCCAGCAGACTCGGGGGTTTGGGCACTGAAGCTTTCTTT. As protein: CASRLGGLGTEAFF.

J is TRBJ2-7 and V is TRBV28, with 8 bases lining up with TRBD1. Per germline, CDR1 MDHEN and CDR2 SYDVKM. The CDR3 covers 16 residues. Trimming cost V 4 bases and J 0 bases; bases outside gene matches: 8. The CDR3: CASSSGGPPHSYEQYF. CDR3 nucleotide sequence: TGTGCCAGCAGTTCAGGGGGCCCACCGCACTCCTACGAGCAGTACTTC.

The V call is TRBV28, the J call TRBJ2-2; D uncertain. CDR1 and CDR2 (germline): MDHEN, SYDVKM. The CDR3 totals 14 residues. Trimming shortened V by 4 bases and J by 6 bases, and 12 bases separated the two germline ends. The CDR3 coding sequence is TGTGCCAGCAGTTCCCCCAATCAGGCCGGGGAGCTGTTTTTT. Its translation: CASSSPNQAGELFF.

The chain combines TRBV28 with TRBJ1-2; maybe TRBD1 (6 bases). The germline CDR1 and CDR2 sequences are MDHEN and SYDVKM. The germline V and J ends were trimmed by 2 bases and 7 bases, with 11 bases remaining between them. CDR3 length: 13 residues. The CDR3 here is CASSLSRGGGYTF. The CDR3 DNA reads TGTGCCAGCAGTTTAAGTCGAGGGGGTGGCTACACCTTC.

The chain recombines TRBV5-1 with TRBJ1-2, with TRBD1 matching over 7 bases. The CDR3 spans 14 residues. V shed 0 bases and J 6 bases; nucleotides not matched to a gene: 5. Germline lookup yields CDR1 SGHRS and CDR2 YFSETQ. DNA for the CDR3: TGCGCCAGCAGCTTGGGACAGGGTAGTGATGGCTACACCTTC. Residues: CASSLGQGSDGYTF.

V and J are TRBV5-6 and TRBJ2-7, with 7 bases that match TRBD1. The J segment lost 3 bases and the V segment lost 4 bases, leaving 16 bases of the junction unmatched. The CDR3 spans 17 residues. Per germline, CDR1 SGHDT and CDR2 YYEEEE. The CDR3 sequence is CASSVEKTGTIGYEQYF. CDR3 coding DNA: TGTGCCAGCAGCGTGGAAAAGACAGGGACGATCGGCTACGAGCAGTACTTC.

This chain uses TRBV27 with TRBJ1-4; TRBD1 is a possible D gene (5 bases). Germline assignment: CDR1 MNHEY and CDR2 SMNVEV (reference sequence). This CDR3 contains 14 residues. The V gene lost 7 bases and the J gene lost 6 bases, with 15 bases spanning the gap. CDR3 nucleotides: TGTGCCAGCACCACCCCCAGGGAACATGAAAAACTGTTTTTT. Translating gives CASTTPREHEKLFF. Variable domain in full (rest from reference TRBV27 and TRBJ1-4): EAQVTQNPRYLITVTGKKLTVTCSQNMNHEYMSWYRQDPGLGLRQIYYSMNVEVTDKGDVPEGYKVSRKEKRNFPLILESPSPNQTSLYFCASTTPREHEKLFFGSGTQLSVL.

There are a few counts of this clone. The chain uses TRBV10-2 and TRBJ1-3; 7 nucleotides match TRBD1. V shed 5 bases, J shed 3 bases, and the junction held 4 bases outside the gene matches. The length of the CDR3 is 14 residues. Germline V gene data show CDR1 as WSHSY and CDR2 as SAAADI. The chain's CDR3 is CASSSTGYGNTIYF. DNA for the CDR3: TGCGCCAGCAGTTCGACAGGGTATGGAAACACCATATATTTT.

The V gene is TRBV2, the J gene TRBJ1-4; D is perhaps TRBD1 (5 bases). Germline CDR1 and CDR2: SNHLY and FYNNEI. V was pared by 6 bases and J by 5 bases, with 10 bases between. The CDR3 spans 13 residues. CDR3 coding DNA: TGTGCCAGCAGAAGGGGCGTGAATGAAAAACTGTTTTTT. It specifies CASRRGVNEKLFF.

This rearrangement joins TRBV13 to TRBJ2-7, with 10 nucleotides matching TRBD2. CDR3 length equals 18 residues. CDR1 and CDR2 from the germline V gene are PRHDT and FYEKMQ (reference sequence). With V trimmed by 4 bases and J by 6 bases, 18 bases remained unmatched. CDR3 in DNA: TGTGCCAGCAGCTCCGCAGCCCTCTCTAGCGGGAGACGTGGCGAGCAGTACTTC. Its protein product is CASSSAALSSGRRGEQYF.

This sequence joins TRBV10-3 and TRBJ2-1; no clear D gene. In germline, CDR1 is ENHRY, CDR2 SYGVKD. V was shortened by 10 bases and J by 0 bases, with 19 bases between the two germline ends. The CDR3 contains 16 residues. The CDR3 DNA sequence: TGTGCCACTCTTCCCGTCGGCCGGAGCTCCTACAATGAGCAGTTCTTC. Its protein product is CATLPVGRSSYNEQFF.

This chain uses TRBV5-1 with TRBJ1-1; 11 bases agree with TRBD1. The CDR3 covers 14 residues. V was pared by 4 bases and J by 5 bases, with 4 bases of the junction left unmatched. Germline V lookup: CDR1 SGHRS, CDR2 YFSETQ. CDR3 loop: CASSDRDRGTEAFF. For the CDR3, the DNA is TGCGCCAGCAGCGACCGGGACAGGGGGACTGAAGCTTTCTTT.